Shown below are 15 T cell receptor beta chains from a single sample sequenced in a study of T cell repertoires in cytomegalovirus infection. TCRdb independently ran MiXCR on the reads; one entry per CDR3 protein. This sample has about 130,000 distinct CDR3 sequences; roughly a third occur once, and the top ten carry approximately 50%. No antigen has been assigned to these receptors. The sequencing here drew on CD8+ T cells from cultured PBMCs, taken from culture after CMV antigen stimulation. Receptors were obtained from a human donor in good health (CMV status not recorded). Some clones in this sample may be carry-over from other donors' samples.

This sequence joins TRBV6-2 or TRBV6-3 and TRBJ2-1; TRBD2 matches at 10 bases. Germline V lookup: CDR1 MNHEY, CDR2 SVGEGT. Trimming took 8 bases from V and 0 from J; bases not matched to a gene: 19. The CDR3 has 20 amino acids. CDR3 sequence (DNA): TGTGCCAGCCTCACCCTGGCGCCTAGCGGGGGCCCGAGCTCCTACAATGAGCAGTTCTTC. Translated, it gives CASLTLAPSGGPSSYNEQFF.

This chain connects TRBV12-3 or TRBV12-4 to TRBJ2-7; 9 nucleotides align to TRBD1. The CDR3 consists of 16 residues. V was clipped by 5 bases and J by 0 bases; unmatched bases: 8. CDR3 DNA: TGTGCCAGCAGTCCCGAGGGACAGGGCCTCTCCTACGAGCAGTACTTC. Its translation: CASSPEGQGLSYEQYF.

The sample holds a few counts of this clonotype. This chain uses TRBV20-1 with TRBJ2-7, with TRBD2 matching 11 bases. The CDR3 runs to 18 residues. In germline, CDR1 is DFQATT, CDR2 SNEGSKA (reference sequence). With 0 bases clipped from V and 2 bases from J, the junction kept 12 bases outside the gene matches. CDR3 coding DNA: TGCAGTGCTAGAGATTCCACGTCTAGCGGGGGGAAACCCTACGAGCAGTACTTC. It encodes CSARDSTSSGGKPYEQYF.

V gene TRBV27 combines with J gene TRBJ2-1, with TRBD2 matching over 9 bases. The CDR3 is 16 amino acids. J was trimmed by 8 bases and V by 3 bases; bases with no gene match: 11. Germline V gene lookup returns CDR1 MNHEY and CDR2 SMNVEV (reference sequence). This CDR3 reads CASSFRGGAFSHEQFF. The CDR3 region has the DNA TGTGCCAGCAGTTTTCGCGGGGGGGCCTTTTCGCATGAGCAGTTCTTC.

The V call is TRBV6-1, the J call TRBJ2-2; TRBD1 is a possible D gene (5 bases). Germline CDR1 is MNHNS and CDR2 is SASEGT. CDR3 size: 15 residues. Between the trimmed V and J ends, which lost 5 bases and 4 bases, there was a span of 14 bases. The CDR3 region has the DNA TGTGCCAGCAGTTACCCAGGGATCGGCACCGGGGAGCTGTTTTTT. This codes for CASSYPGIGTGELFF.

The rearrangement joins TRBV7-6 to TRBJ2-2, with a tentative D call TRBD2 (6 bases). The CDR3 extends over 18 amino acids. Germline CDR1 is SGHVS and CDR2 is FNYEAQ. With 5 bases removed from V and 4 bases from J, the gap between germline ends came to 23 bases. The CDR3 coding sequence is TGTGCCAGCAGCATGTGGAGGGGTGGTCCCATAGGCACCGGGGAGCTGTTTTTT. It yields the protein CASSMWRGGPIGTGELFF.

This clonotype was recorded many times. The chain uses TRBV7-9 and TRBJ1-2; D uncertain. Trimming stripped 8 bases from V and 6 bases from J, with 10 bases between. This CDR3 spans 11 amino acids. Per the germline V gene, CDR1 is SEHNR and CDR2 is FQNEAQ (reference sequence). The CDR3 coding sequence is TGTGCCAGCTACGACTACGATGGCTACACCTTC. Protein product: CASYDYDGYTF.

The chain is built from TRBV7-9 and TRBJ2-6; TRBD2 might be the D (6 bases). With 5 bases removed from V and 0 bases from J, the gap between germline ends came to 14 bases. Germline CDR1 reads SEHNR; CDR2 reads FQNEAQ (reference sequence). CDR3 size: 17 residues. The CDR3 protein is CASSPPYGSSGANVLTF. The CDR3, as DNA: TGTGCCAGCAGCCCACCGTACGGGAGCTCTGGGGCCAACGTCCTGACTTTC. Full variable domain (rest looked up from reference TRBV7-9 and TRBJ2-6): DTGVSQNPRHKITKRGQNVTFRCDPISEHNRLYWYRQTLGQGPEFLTYFQNEAQLEKSRLLSDRFSAERPKGSFSTLEIQRTEQGDSAMYLCASSPPYGSSGANVLTFGAGSRLTVL.

Turning to this clonotype: The junction departs from the called germline gene at one end, perhaps through a read error. The chain links TRBV28 to TRBJ2-1, with a tentative D call TRBD1 (5 bases). The CDR3 runs 12 residues. CDR1 is MDHEN and CDR2 is SYDVKM in the germline V gene. The CDR3 DNA reads as TGTGCCAGCAGTTCCTCGACAGCACCCACGGTCTTC. It codes for CASSSSTAPTVF.

In this sample, this clonotype turned up a few times. The chain links TRBV29-1 to TRBJ2-1; D ambiguous. Trimming stripped 1 base from V and 2 bases from J, with 12 bases between. Germline V CDR1 and CDR2: SQVTM, ANQGSEA. The CDR3 has 15 amino acids. The DNA of the CDR3 is TGCAGCGTTGAAGCTAACGCCCCACCCTACAATGAGCAGTTCTTC. Its translation is CSVEANAPPYNEQFF.

Only a few counts were recorded for this clonotype. This chain connects TRBV4-1 to TRBJ2-1; D is perhaps TRBD2 (7 bases). V was cut by 3 bases and J by 3 bases, with 15 bases left in between. Germline V CDR1 and CDR2: MGHRA, YSYEKL. CDR3 length: 16 amino acids. The CDR3 sequence: CASSHSRGAFYNEQFF. In DNA, the CDR3 is TGCGCCAGCAGCCACTCTCGGGGGGCCTTCTACAATGAGCAGTTCTTC.

The chain employs TRBV6-2 or TRBV6-3 and TRBJ2-7, with D possibly TRBD2 on 5 matching bases. Per the germline V gene, CDR1 is MNHEY and CDR2 is SVGEGT. Trimming pared 4 bases from V and 5 bases from J, leaving 18 bases between. This CDR3 has 15 amino acids. The CDR3 sequence is CASSSYLGLLDEQYF. In DNA, the CDR3 is TGTGCCAGCAGTTCCTACCTCGGACTGCTGGACGAGCAGTACTTC.

The chain links TRBV9 to TRBJ2-2; 8 bases line up with TRBD2. Germline lookup yields CDR1 SGDLS and CDR2 YYNGEE. With V trimmed by 2 bases and J by 4 bases, 4 bases remained unmatched. The CDR3 is made up of 15 amino acids. CDR3 loop: CASSVERGFTGELFF. The CDR3 DNA reads TGTGCCAGCAGCGTTGAGCGGGGGTTCACCGGGGAGCTGTTTTTT.

This clonotype was counted only a few times. J is TRBJ1-1 and V is TRBV7-3; TRBD1 matches at 7 bases. The V and J ends lost 5 bases and 3 bases, in that order; junction bases with no gene match: 12. CDR1 and CDR2 from the germline V gene are SGHTA and FQGTGA. The CDR3 loop spans 16 amino acids. In DNA, the CDR3 is TGTGCCAGCAGCGTGACGGCCAGGGGGACTCACACTGAAGCTTTCTTT. Protein sequence: CASSVTARGTHTEAFF.

The gene calls are TRBV6-5 and TRBJ2-7; D possibly matches TRBD1 or TRBD2 (7 bases each). V was shortened by 0 bases and J by 4 bases, with 13 bases between the two germline ends. Germline values: CDR1 MNHEY, CDR2 SVGAGI. This CDR3 is 15 amino acids long. CDR3 amino acids: CASSYSQGGFYEQYF. The CDR3 region has the DNA TGTGCCAGCAGTTACTCGCAGGGGGGGTTTTACGAGCAGTACTTC.